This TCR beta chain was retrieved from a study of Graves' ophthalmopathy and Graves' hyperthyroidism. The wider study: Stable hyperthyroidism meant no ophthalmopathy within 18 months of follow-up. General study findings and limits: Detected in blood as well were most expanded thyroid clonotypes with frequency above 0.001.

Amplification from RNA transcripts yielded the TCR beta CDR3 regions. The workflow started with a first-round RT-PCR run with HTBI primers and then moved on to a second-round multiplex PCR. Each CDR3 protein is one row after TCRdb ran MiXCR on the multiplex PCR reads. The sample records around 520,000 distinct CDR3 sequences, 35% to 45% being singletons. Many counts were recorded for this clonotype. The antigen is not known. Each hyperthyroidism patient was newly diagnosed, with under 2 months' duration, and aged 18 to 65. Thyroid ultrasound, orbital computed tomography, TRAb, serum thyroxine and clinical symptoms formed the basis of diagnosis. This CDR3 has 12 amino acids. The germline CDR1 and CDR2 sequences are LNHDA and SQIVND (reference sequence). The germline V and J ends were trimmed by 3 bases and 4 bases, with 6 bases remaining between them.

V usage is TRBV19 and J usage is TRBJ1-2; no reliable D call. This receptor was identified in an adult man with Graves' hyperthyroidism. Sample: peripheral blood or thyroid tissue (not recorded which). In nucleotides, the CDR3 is TGTGCCAGTAGTATGGTCCTCTATGGCTACACCTTC. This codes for CASSMVLYGYTF.